The entry that follows covers one T cell receptor beta chain sequence. This clonotype came up a few times. Its specific antigen is unknown. The sample holds no much larger clone one base away, and base qualities are not on file. The data originate from a study (dated by TCRdb to the mid-2010s). Regarding the research as a whole: The study set out to test whether tumor-infiltrating Tregs in breast cancer get recruited from blood Tregs or are instead converted in situ from other CD4+ T cell subsets. Points the paper makes about the study in general: In terms of TCR gene usage, tumor memory CD4+ T cells clustered together with blood and lymph node memory CD4+ cells, as well as with lymph node naive CD4+ cells. The greatest overlap of tumor-infiltrating Treg TCR alpha and beta sequences was observed with tumor naive CD4+ T cells, followed by blood naive CD4+ T cells. Rather than covering whole repertoires, validation in the larger cohort was restricted to a single TCR beta V-J rearrangement.

To purify naive CD4+ T cells, the Miltenyi Naive CD4+ T Cell Isolation kit was used, and CD25 microbeads served to deplete Tregs. Tregs, naive and memory CD4+ T cells from tumor, blood and ipsilateral draining lymph nodes of a few breast cancer patients underwent full-length TCR alpha and beta sequencing. Ficoll density gradient centrifugation was used to isolate mononuclear cells from either lymph nodes or 45 to 65 ml of peripheral blood. A purity exceeding 90% was confirmed by FACS for the sorted cell populations. Full-length TCR variable regions were amplified by 5' RACE PCR with constant-region reverse primers, and semi-nested PCR with Nested Universal Primer A was subsequently performed. The ReliaPrep RNA Cell Miniprep System was used to extract total RNA, which was then reverse transcribed into 5'RACE-ready cDNA with the SMARTer RACE 5'/3' Kit. Multiplex adaptors were used to barcode full-length TCR alpha and beta libraries, and the barcoded libraries were sequenced on an Illumina MiSeq. The study's processing was this. For each of nine subset-tissue groups, sequencing data from the five patients were pooled, and the groups were then compared using unsupervised clustering of TCR gene usage. The Morisita-Horn index, with shared sequences weighted by their contribution to each repertoire, was used to calculate repertoire similarity. The raw public data were reprocessed by TCRdb itself: fastp quality trimming at Q25, MiXCR clonotype calling, in-frame beta chains only. Entries are consolidated by CDR3 protein sequence, retaining the most common genes and DNA. TCRdb, rather than the study authors, made the V and J calls. This sample is represented by some 45,000 distinct CDR3 sequences; around a quarter of them were singletons. The ten largest clones add up to about 2.2% of the sample.

CDR1 and CDR2, looked up from the germline V gene, are SGHRS and YFSETQ. Spanning cysteine to phenylalanine, the CDR3 consists of 14 amino acids. The CDR3 DNA has 42 bases and is translated from base 1. V gives up 4 bases and J gives up 0 bases, and the segment between their germline ends measures 11 bases. The TCR originated in a female donor with breast cancer. The sequenced material came from naive CD4+ T cells sorted from blood. The intended sense of this specimen's cell subset or site label: naive CD4+ T cells, CD4+CD45RA+CD25-. The chain is made from TRBV5-1 and TRBJ2-7; TRBD1 is a possible D gene, resting on 6 matching bases. The CDR3 sequence is CASSQDSVSYEQYF. The DNA sequence reads TGCGCCAGCAGCCAGGACAGCGTCTCCTACGAGCAGTACTTC.